A single sample gave rise to the 20 T cell receptor beta chains below, sequenced in a study of blood T cells in healthy people across ages. PCR was performed a second time for about 7 to 12 cycles using a sample-barcoded 5' primer and a J-beta primer mix. Using its own MiXCR run on the 5' RACE reads, TCRdb lists one record per CDR3 protein. The sample has over 750,000 distinct CDR3 sequences, 25% seen once; the top ten hold 9.4%. Separately, the same data were catalogued under a study of T cells of mothers and their children.

Sequencing input: blood. The receptors were sampled from a boy younger than 18 in good health.

The CDR3 sequence: CASRRSSTGGWEQYF. CDR3 nucleotide sequence: TGTGCCAGCAGGAGATCTTCGACAGGGGGCTGGGAGCAGTACTTC. The chain couples TRBV6-1 to TRBJ2-7; 10 bases line up with TRBD1. This CDR3 region has 15 residues. V shed 6 bases and J 7 bases; nucleotides not matched to a gene: 12. Germline V CDR1 and CDR2: MNHNS, SASEGT.

This clonotype was detected a few times. The genes are TRBV11-3 and TRBJ2-2; D not resolved. CDR3 size: 13 residues. CDR1 SGHNT and CDR2 YENEEA come from the germline V gene. Trimming shortened V by 5 bases and J by 4 bases, and 8 bases separated the two germline ends. The CDR3 DNA follows: TGTGCCAGCAGCCTACCCCCCACCGGGGAGCTGTTTTTT. It yields the protein CASSLPPTGELFF. Complete variable domain (other parts from reference TRBV11-3 and TRBJ2-2): EAGVVQSPRYKIIEKKQPVAFWCNPISGHNTLYWYLQNLGQGPELLIRYENEEAVDDSQLPKDRFSAERLKGVDSTLKIQPAELGDSAVYLCASSLPPTGELFFGEGSRLTVL.

The chain combines TRBV20-1 with TRBJ2-7; TRBD2 might be the D (6 bases). CDR1 and CDR2 (germline): DFQATT, SNEGSKA (reference sequence). CDR3 size: 14 residues. Trimming pared 7 bases from V and 4 bases from J, leaving 20 bases between. CDR3 loop: CSVGPDYSFYEQYF. The CDR3 DNA follows: TGCAGTGTTGGCCCGGACTACTCCTTTTACGAGCAGTACTTC.

In its sample, this clonotype was seen a few times. This rearrangement joins TRBV5-1 to TRBJ2-2; tentative D call: TRBD1 (6 bases). Germline CDR1 is SGHRS and CDR2 is YFSETQ. The CDR3 is 17 residues long. Trimming took 4 bases from V and 5 from J, leaving 21 bases between them. CDR3: CASSALVGGAFTGELFF. The CDR3 nucleotides are TGCGCCAGCAGCGCGCTCGTTGGGGGCGCTTTTACCGGGGAGCTGTTTTTT. The full variable domain, with the rest looked up from reference TRBV5-1 and TRBJ2-2, is KAGVTQTPRYLIKTRGQQVTLSCSPISGHRSVSWYQQTPGQGLQFLFEYFSETQRNKGNFPGRFSGRQFSNSRSEMNVSTLELGDSALYLCASSALVGGAFTGELFFGEGSRLTVL.

The genes are TRBV3-1 and TRBJ2-1, with 7 bases fitting TRBD2. The DNA end favors TRBJ2-5, so the J call may be wrong. Germline CDR1 is LGHDT and CDR2 is YNNKEL (reference sequence). The CDR3 is 14 amino acids. CDR3 DNA: TGTGCCAGCAGCCTCCTACTAGCGCGAGAGACCCAGTACTTC. Amino acid sequence: CASSLLLARETQYF.

The chain has TRBV5-6 and TRBJ1-1; D gene ambiguous. CDR3 length: 13 residues. Trimming took 0 bases from V and 5 from J, leaving 8 bases between them. Germline lookup yields CDR1 SGHDT and CDR2 YYEEEE. CDR3 coding DNA: TGTGCCAGCAGCTTGGGAAGGCGGACTGAAGCTTTCTTT. Protein: CASSLGRRTEAFF.

This chain links TRBV28 with TRBJ1-5; weak D call: TRBD1 (5 bases). V lost 5 bases to trimming and J lost 4 bases, with 18 bases between them. This CDR3 region has 16 residues. CDR1 is MDHEN and CDR2 is SYDVKM in the germline V gene. The CDR3 bases are TGTGCCAGCAGTCAACACAGAGGGGTAGGGAATCAGCCCCAGCATTTT. It is translated as CASSQHRGVGNQPQHF.

This clonotype has a handful of counts. J is TRBJ1-2 and V is TRBV4-1, with TRBD1 as a possible D gene (5 bases). CDR3 size: 16 residues. From germline, CDR1 is MGHRA and CDR2 YSYEKL. V was shortened by 3 bases and J by 8 bases, with 22 bases between the two germline ends. The CDR3 DNA reads TGCGCCAGCAGCCAGGGGGTGACAGTTTCCGGGGAAGGCTACACCTTC. Translation: CASSQGVTVSGEGYTF.

The chain carries TRBV6-1 and TRBJ2-7; TRBD1 is a possible D gene (6 bases). The V gene lost 2 bases and the J gene lost 2 bases, with 19 bases spanning the gap. This CDR3 spans 17 amino acids. Germline V CDR1 and CDR2: MNHNS, SASEGT. CDR3 sequence: CASSELSSGQMTYEQYF. CDR3 DNA: TGTGCCAGCAGTGAATTGTCGTCTGGACAGATGACCTACGAGCAGTACTTC.

This chain joins TRBV4-1 and TRBJ2-7, with D perhaps TRBD1 or TRBD2 (5 bases each). CDR1 and CDR2 from the germline V gene are MGHRA and YSYEKL. V shed 3 bases and J shed 6 bases, with 12 bases lying between them. The CDR3 spans 13 residues. The CDR3 region is CASSQGEGREQYF. The CDR3, as DNA: TGCGCCAGCAGCCAGGGCGAGGGGCGCGAGCAGTACTTC.

There are a few counts of this clonotype. The chain joins TRBV7-6 to TRBJ2-5; D uncertain. In germline, CDR1 is SGHVS, CDR2 FNYEAQ. CDR3 length: 14 residues. V was shortened by 5 bases and J by 2 bases, with 12 bases between the two germline ends. The CDR3 nucleotides are TGTGCCAGCAGCCCTTGGCTAGATCAAGAGACCCAGTACTTC. The encoded protein is CASSPWLDQETQYF.

The chain is built from TRBV3-1 and TRBJ1-6; perhaps TRBD1 as D (5 bases). The CDR3 has 16 amino acids. Germline values: CDR1 LGHDT, CDR2 YNNKEL (reference sequence). V shed 4 bases and J shed 11 bases, with 21 bases lying between them. This CDR3 is CASSPHGDVSTTPLHF. The CDR3 DNA sequence: TGTGCCAGCAGCCCCCATGGGGACGTTTCAACAACACCCCTCCACTTT.

V usage is TRBV5-1 and J usage is TRBJ2-3; D not resolved. Trimming removed 1 base at V and 0 bases at J, with 15 bases between. This CDR3 has 17 amino acids. Germline V gene data show CDR1 as SGHRS and CDR2 as YFSETQ. The DNA for the CDR3 is TGCGCCAGCAGCTTGAATCCCCGGAGTGCCAGCACAGATACGCAGTATTTT. It specifies CASSLNPRSASTDTQYF.

This clonotype was counted ten times or more. The chain has TRBV7-3 and TRBJ1-1, with no clear D. CDR3 length: 14 residues. Trimming took 0 bases from V and 3 from J, leaving 8 bases between them. Germline V gives CDR1 SGHTA, CDR2 FQGTGA. The CDR3 DNA reads as TGTGCCAGCAGCTTAACTCGGGCAGACACTGAAGCTTTCTTT. Translating it yields CASSLTRADTEAFF.

The table lists this clonotype with a few counts. In nucleotides, the CDR3 is TGTGCCAGCAGCCCGACTACAACGCAGTATTTT. Its protein product is CASSPTTTQYF. The gene calls are TRBV7-2 and TRBJ2-3; D is perhaps TRBD2 (5 bases). Looked up from germline, CDR1 is SGHTA and CDR2 is FQGNSA. V dropped 5 bases and J dropped 9 bases, with 9 bases sitting between them. This CDR3 contains 11 residues.

This clonotype has just a few counts. The chain joins TRBV5-1 to TRBJ2-1; weak D call: TRBD2 (5 bases). Matching the DNA end better, TRBJ2-7 makes the J call doubtful. The CDR3 loop spans 15 amino acids. CDR1 and CDR2 (germline): SGHRS, YFSETQ. Written as DNA, the CDR3 is TGCGCCAGCAGCTTGGGCTTGAGGGATGCTTACGAGCAGTACTTC. Encoded protein: CASSLGLRDAYEQYF.

This clonotype came up a few times. The chain is built from TRBV28 and TRBJ2-7; possibly TRBD1 for D (5 bases). Germline V gives CDR1 MDHEN, CDR2 SYDVKM. Deletions cut 5 bases from V and 3 bases from J, with 11 bases between. The CDR3 is 13 residues long. The CDR3 loop reads CASSPIDSYEQYF. CDR3 sequence (DNA): TGTGCCAGCAGTCCAATCGACAGCTACGAGCAGTACTTC.

This chain connects TRBV11-1 to TRBJ2-7; TRBD2 agrees at 12 bases. The CDR3 contains 16 residues. J lost 5 bases, V lost 5 bases, and 10 bases had no gene match. The germline CDR1 and CDR2 sequences are SGHAT and FQDESV (reference sequence). The CDR3 DNA reads as TGTGCCAGCAGCGACCCGACTAGCGGGAGATTGAACGAGCAGTACTTC. This codes for CASSDPTSGRLNEQYF.

This clonotype was detected only a few times. J is TRBJ1-5 and V is TRBV28; maybe TRBD1 (6 bases). Trimming took off 6 bases at V and 4 bases at J, with 13 bases between the two ends. Germline CDR1 MDHEN, CDR2 SYDVKM. This CDR3 has 14 residues. CDR3 nucleotides: TGTGCCAGCAGGGACAGCCTCCTTAATCAGCCCCAGCATTTT. Encoded protein: CASRDSLLNQPQHF.

This clonotype has more than one count but fewer than ten. With a much larger clone just one base away, this may be a read error. V gene TRBV11-2 combines with J gene TRBJ2-2; perhaps TRBD2 as D (6 bases). The germline V gene has CDR1 SGHAT and CDR2 FQNNGV. The length of the CDR3 is 11 residues. CDR3 in DNA: TGTGCCAGCAGCTTAACCGGGGGGCTGTTTTTT. Its translation: CASSLTGGLFF.